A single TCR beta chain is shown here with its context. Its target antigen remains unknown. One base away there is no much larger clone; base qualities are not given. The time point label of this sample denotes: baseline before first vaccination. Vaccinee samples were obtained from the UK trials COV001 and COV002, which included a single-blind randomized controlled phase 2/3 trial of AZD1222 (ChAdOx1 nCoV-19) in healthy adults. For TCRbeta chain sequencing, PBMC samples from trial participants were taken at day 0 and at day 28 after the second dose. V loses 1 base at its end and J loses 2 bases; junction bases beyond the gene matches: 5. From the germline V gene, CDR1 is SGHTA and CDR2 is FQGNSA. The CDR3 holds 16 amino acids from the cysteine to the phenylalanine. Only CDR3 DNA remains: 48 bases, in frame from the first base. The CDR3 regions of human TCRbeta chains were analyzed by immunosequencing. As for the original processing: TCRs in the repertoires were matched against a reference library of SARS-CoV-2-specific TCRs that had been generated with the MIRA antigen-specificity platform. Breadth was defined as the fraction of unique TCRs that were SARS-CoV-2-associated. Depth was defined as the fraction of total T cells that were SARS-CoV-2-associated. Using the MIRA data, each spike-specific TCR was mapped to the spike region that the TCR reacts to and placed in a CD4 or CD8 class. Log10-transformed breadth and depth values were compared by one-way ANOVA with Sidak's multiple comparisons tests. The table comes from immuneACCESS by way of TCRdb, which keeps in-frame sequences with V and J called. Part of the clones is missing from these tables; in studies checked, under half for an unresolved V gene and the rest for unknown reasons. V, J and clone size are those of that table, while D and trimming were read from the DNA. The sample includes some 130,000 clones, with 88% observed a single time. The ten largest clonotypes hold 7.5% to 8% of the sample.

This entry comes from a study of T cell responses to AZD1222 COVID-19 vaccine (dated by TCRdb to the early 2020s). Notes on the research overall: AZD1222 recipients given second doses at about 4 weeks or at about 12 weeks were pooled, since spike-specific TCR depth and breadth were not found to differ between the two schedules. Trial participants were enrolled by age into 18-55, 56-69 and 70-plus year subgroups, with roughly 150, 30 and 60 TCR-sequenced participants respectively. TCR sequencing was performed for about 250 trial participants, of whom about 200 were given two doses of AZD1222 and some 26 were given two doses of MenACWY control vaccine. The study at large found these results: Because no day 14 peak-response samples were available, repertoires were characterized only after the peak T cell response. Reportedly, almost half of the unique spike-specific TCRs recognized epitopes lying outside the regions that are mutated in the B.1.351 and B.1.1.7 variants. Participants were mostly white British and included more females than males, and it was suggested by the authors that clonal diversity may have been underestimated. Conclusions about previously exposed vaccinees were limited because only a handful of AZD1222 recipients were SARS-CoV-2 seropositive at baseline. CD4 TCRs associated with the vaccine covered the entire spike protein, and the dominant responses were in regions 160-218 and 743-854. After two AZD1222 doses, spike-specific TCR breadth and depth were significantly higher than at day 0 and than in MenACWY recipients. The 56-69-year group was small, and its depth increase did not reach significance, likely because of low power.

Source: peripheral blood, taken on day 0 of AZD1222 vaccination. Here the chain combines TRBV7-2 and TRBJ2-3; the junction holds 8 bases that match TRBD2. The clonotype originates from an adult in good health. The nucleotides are TGTGCCAGCAGCTTAGGCCTAGCGGGCAACACAGATACGCAGTATTTT. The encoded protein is CASSLGLAGNTDTQYF.